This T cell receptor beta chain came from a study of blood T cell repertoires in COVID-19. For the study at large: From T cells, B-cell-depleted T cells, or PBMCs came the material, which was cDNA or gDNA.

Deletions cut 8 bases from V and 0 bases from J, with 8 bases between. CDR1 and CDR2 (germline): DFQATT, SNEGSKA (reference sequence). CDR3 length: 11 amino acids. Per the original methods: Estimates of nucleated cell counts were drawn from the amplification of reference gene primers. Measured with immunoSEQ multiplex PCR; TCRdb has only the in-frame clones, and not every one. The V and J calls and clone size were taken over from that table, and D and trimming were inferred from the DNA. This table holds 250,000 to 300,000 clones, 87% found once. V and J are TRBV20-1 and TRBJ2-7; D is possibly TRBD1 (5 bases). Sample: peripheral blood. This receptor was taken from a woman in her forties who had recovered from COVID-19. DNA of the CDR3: TGCAGTATACAGGACTCCTACGAGCAGTACTTC. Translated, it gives CSIQDSYEQYF.